This TCR beta chain was sequenced during a study of shared clonotypes between healthy human individuals. Points on this clone: Its antigen remains unknown.

Splitting of CD4+ cells produced CD45RA+ naive and CD45RA-negative memory subsets. The genomic DNA of each subset was split evenly across several immunoSEQ plates. Sequenced by immunoSEQ multiplex PCR; TCRdb stores in-frame clones only, minus some. This repertoire shows about 2 million clones, 85% to 95% found once; its top ten account for more than 0.1%. General observations from the study: With few donors, the genetic and exposure-history diversity represented was limited.

Per the germline V gene, CDR1 is MDHEN and CDR2 is SYDVKM. The CDR3 length is 13 residues. Between the trimmed V and J ends, which lost 4 bases and 3 bases, there was a span of 9 bases. The source of this sequence is a man younger than 35 in good health. The sequencing sample was made of naive CD4+ T cells sorted from blood. Subset: CD45RA+ positively selected. The chain has TRBV28 and TRBJ2-5; D remains unclear. CDR3 sequence: CASSYKGKETQYF. The DNA for the CDR3 is TGTGCCAGCAGTTATAAGGGAAAAGAGACCCAGTACTTC.